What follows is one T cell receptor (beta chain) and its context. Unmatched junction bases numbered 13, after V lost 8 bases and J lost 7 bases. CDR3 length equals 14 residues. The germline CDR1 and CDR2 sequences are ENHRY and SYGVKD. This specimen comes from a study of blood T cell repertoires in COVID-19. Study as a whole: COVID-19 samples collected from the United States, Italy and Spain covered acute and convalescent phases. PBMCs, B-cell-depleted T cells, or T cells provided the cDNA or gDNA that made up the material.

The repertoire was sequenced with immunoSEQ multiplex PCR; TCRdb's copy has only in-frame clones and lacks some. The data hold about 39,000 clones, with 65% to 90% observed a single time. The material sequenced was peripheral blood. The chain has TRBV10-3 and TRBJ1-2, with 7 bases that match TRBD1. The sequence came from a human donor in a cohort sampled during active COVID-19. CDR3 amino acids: CAIWEEGANGGYTF. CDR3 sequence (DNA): TGTGCCATCTGGGAGGAGGGGGCGAACGGTGGCTACACCTTC.